These 25 T cell receptor beta chains originate from one sample sequenced in a study of blood T cells in healthy people across ages. A second PCR of roughly 7 to 11 cycles used a sample-barcoded 5' primer and a J-beta primer mix. TCRdb reprocessed the 5' RACE reads via MiXCR and lists one record per CDR3 protein. The table lists roughly 1.5 million distinct CDR3 sequences, under 55% of them singletons. The sample comprised blood. The receptors derive from a woman under 30 in good health.

This clonotype was detected only a few times. The chain employs TRBV20-1 and TRBJ2-1; D is perhaps TRBD2 (5 bases). This CDR3 spans 14 amino acids. V was pared by 5 bases and J by 0 bases, with 11 bases between. Germline V lookup: CDR1 DFQATT, CDR2 SNEGSKA (reference sequence). As DNA, the CDR3 is TGCAGTGCTTTAGCGATGAGCTCCTACAATGAGCAGTTCTTC. It specifies CSALAMSSYNEQFF.

This clonotype was observed at least ten times. The chain couples TRBV5-1 to TRBJ2-1; no clear D. The CDR3 extends over 15 amino acids. The V and J ends lost 0 bases and 5 bases respectively, with 12 bases between them. Germline CDR1 reads SGHRS; CDR2 reads YFSETQ. CDR3 residues: CASSLDRPPNNEQFF. DNA of the CDR3: TGCGCCAGCAGCTTGGATCGGCCCCCAAACAATGAGCAGTTCTTC.

The V and J genes are TRBV4-2 and TRBJ2-1; 8 bases match TRBD2. V trimming: 5 bases; J trimming: 5 bases; junction bases outside the gene matches: 8. CDR1 and CDR2 (germline): LGHNA, YNFKEQ. This CDR3 has 15 amino acids. The CDR3 reads CASSSKELADNEQFF. In DNA, the CDR3 is TGTGCCAGCAGCTCCAAAGAACTAGCGGACAATGAGCAGTTCTTC.

The J gene is TRBJ1-3, the V gene TRBV20-1; 9 bases line up with TRBD1. The CDR3 runs to 16 residues. V was pared by 0 bases and J by 7 bases, with 10 bases of the junction left unmatched. Germline V gene data show CDR1 as DFQATT and CDR2 as SNEGSKA (reference sequence). CDR3 in amino acids: CSARDAGQGIGNTIYF. DNA of the CDR3: TGCAGTGCTAGAGATGCGGGACAGGGAATAGGTAACACCATATATTTT.

The genes are TRBV7-2 and TRBJ2-7; the match to TRBD2 covers 8 bases. This CDR3 has 13 amino acids. V was pared by 3 bases and J by 6 bases, with 4 bases of the junction left unmatched. Germline V gene data show CDR1 as SGHTA and CDR2 as FQGNSA. The chain's CDR3 is CASSFSREAEQYF. In nucleotides, the CDR3 is TGTGCCAGCAGCTTCTCGCGGGAGGCCGAGCAGTACTTC.

This chain uses TRBV4-3 with TRBJ2-1, with D tentatively TRBD1 (7 bases). CDR3 size: 16 residues. With 2 bases removed from V and 5 bases from J, the gap between germline ends came to 16 bases. Germline CDR1 and CDR2: LGHNA and YSLEER. The CDR3 DNA sequence: TGCGCCAGCAGCCAAAAGGAGGGACAGATAAACAATGAGCAGTTCTTC. This codes for CASSQKEGQINNEQFF.

At least ten counts were recorded for this clonotype. The rearrangement links TRBV5-1 to TRBJ2-1; 7 bases agree with TRBD2. CDR1 and CDR2 (germline): SGHRS, YFSETQ. There are 15 residues in the CDR3. The J segment lost 4 bases and the V segment lost 0 bases, leaving 4 bases of the junction unmatched. The CDR3 region has the DNA TGCGCCAGCAGCTTGGTGGCTAGCGGTTACAATGAGCAGTTCTTC. The encoded protein is CASSLVASGYNEQFF. The variable domain in full, with the rest retrieved from reference TRBV5-1 and TRBJ2-1, is KAGVTQTPRYLIKTRGQQVTLSCSPISGHRSVSWYQQTPGQGLQFLFEYFSETQRNKGNFPGRFSGRQFSNSRSEMNVSTLELGDSALYLCASSLVASGYNEQFFGPGTRLTVL.

This clonotype has a handful of counts. This chain joins TRBV28 and TRBJ2-7; TRBD1 might be the D (7 bases). The DNA matches TRBJ2-5 better at its end, which makes the J call doubtful. The V gene's germline CDR1 is MDHEN and CDR2 SYDVKM. CDR3 length equals 14 residues. CDR3 region: CASSFGGGAETQYF. In nucleotides, the CDR3 is TGTGCCAGCAGTTTTGGAGGGGGCGCGGAGACCCAGTACTTC.

On this clonotype itself: At one boundary the junction diverges from the germline segment, which might be a read error. The J gene is TRBJ1-1, the V gene TRBV4-1; D gene unclear. Per germline, CDR1 MGHRA and CDR2 YSYEKL. This CDR3 is built from 13 residues. The CDR3 DNA is TGCGTCAGCAGCCAGACACGCGAGGCTGAAGCTTTCTTT. Residues: CVSSQTREAEAFF.

This chain connects TRBV27 to TRBJ2-1; no definite D call. Looked up from germline, CDR1 is MNHEY and CDR2 is SMNVEV (reference sequence). Trimming removed 5 bases at V and 6 bases at J, with 17 bases between. The CDR3 length is 15 residues. This CDR3 is CASSPHAGMVNEQFF. The CDR3 nucleotides read TGTGCCAGCAGTCCCCATGCAGGTATGGTCAATGAGCAGTTCTTC.

The rearrangement links TRBV15 to TRBJ1-5; 8 bases line up with TRBD1. The length of the CDR3 is 15 residues. The V and J ends lost 2 bases and 4 bases, in that order; junction bases with no gene match: 4. Germline-derived CDR1 and CDR2 are LNHNV and YYDKDF (reference sequence). CDR3 loop: CATSRRTGNNQPQHF. The CDR3 nucleotides are TGTGCCACCAGCAGAAGGACAGGGAATAATCAGCCCCAGCATTTT. The full variable domain, its missing parts supplied by reference TRBV15 and TRBJ1-5, is DAMVIQNPRYQVTQFGKPVTLSCSQTLNHNVMYWYQQKSSQAPKLLFHYYDKDFNNEADTPDNFQSRRPNTSFCFLDIRSPGLGDTAMYLCATSRRTGNNQPQHFGDGTRLSIL.

The chain uses TRBV4-3 and TRBJ2-3; D not certain. The V end was cut by 4 bases, the J end by 1 base, with 15 bases between. CDR1 is LGHNA and CDR2 is YSLEER in the germline V gene. This CDR3 is 16 amino acids long. The CDR3 sequence: CASSRHQKPGTDTQYF. The DNA of the CDR3 is TGCGCCAGCAGCCGACATCAAAAACCGGGCACAGATACGCAGTATTTT.

Only a few counts were recorded for this clonotype. The rearrangement joins TRBV15 to TRBJ2-7, with 8 nucleotides matching TRBD1. This CDR3 is 15 amino acids long. J gave up 3 bases and V 0 bases, and 4 bases lay outside the gene matches. The germline V gene encodes CDR1 LNHNV and CDR2 YYDKDF (reference sequence). The CDR3 DNA sequence: TGTGCCACCAGCAGAGACGGACAGGGATTCTACGAGCAGTACTTC. Translating it yields CATSRDGQGFYEQYF.

V and J are TRBV19 and TRBJ1-2, with D perhaps TRBD1 (6 bases). The CDR3 runs to 15 residues. CDR1 is LNHDA, CDR2 SQIVND, per germline (reference sequence). Between the trimmed V and J ends, which lost 3 bases and 2 bases, there was a span of 13 bases. The DNA for the CDR3 is TGTGCCAGTAGTATGTGGCAGGGGTCGAACTATGGCTACACCTTC. Translated: CASSMWQGSNYGYTF.

The J gene is TRBJ2-3, the V gene TRBV11-1; a possible D gene is TRBD2 (5 bases). Trimming took off 5 bases at V and 3 bases at J, with 21 bases between the two ends. The CDR3 has 17 residues. CDR1 SGHAT and CDR2 FQDESV come from the germline V gene (reference sequence). CDR3 DNA: TGTGCCAGCAGCACCGCCTGGCCCGGGGAGAAAACAGATACGCAGTATTTT. As protein: CASSTAWPGEKTDTQYF. The full variable domain, completed using reference TRBV11-1 and TRBJ2-3, is EAEVAQSPRYKITEKSQAVAFWCDPISGHATLYWYRQILGQGPELLVQFQDESVVDDSQLPKDRFSAERLKGVDSTLKIQPAELGDSAMYLCASSTAWPGEKTDTQYFGPGTRLTVL.

This clonotype appeared many times. The V call is TRBV9, the J call TRBJ2-1; D might be TRBD2 (6 bases). Germline CDR1 SGDLS, CDR2 YYNGEE. V lost 3 bases, J lost 2 bases, and 18 bases lay in between. The CDR3 has 17 amino acids. In DNA, the CDR3 is TGTGCCAGCAGCGCCCGCCCCGGGCGGGGCCCCTACAATGAGCAGTTCTTC. It yields the protein CASSARPGRGPYNEQFF.

This clonotype turned up a few times. The V gene is TRBV20-1, the J gene TRBJ2-4; D is uncertain. The DNA end favors TRBJ2-7, so the J call may be wrong. Germline-derived CDR1 and CDR2 are DFQATT and SNEGSKA (reference sequence). CDR3 length: 12 residues. Here the CDR3 reads CSARWGAYEQYF. CDR3 DNA sequence: TGCAGTGCTAGGTGGGGTGCCTACGAGCAGTACTTC.

This clonotype was picked up a small number of times. The gene calls are TRBV3-1 and TRBJ1-1; the match to TRBD1 covers 8 bases. The CDR3 spans 16 residues. Germline CDR1 is LGHDT and CDR2 is YNNKEL (reference sequence). Germline trimming cut 6 bases from V and 0 bases from J; bases unmatched to any gene: 9. CDR3 in DNA: TGTGCCAGCAGTCCATCTCAGGGGGCCATGAACACTGAAGCTTTCTTT. Protein: CASSPSQGAMNTEAFF.

V and J are TRBV20-1 and TRBJ1-1; D is possibly TRBD1 (5 bases). Germline lookup yields CDR1 DFQATT and CDR2 SNEGSKA (reference sequence). This CDR3 region has 13 residues. V shed 3 bases and J shed 4 bases, with 12 bases lying between them. CDR3 nucleotide sequence: TGCAGTGCTAGTGGGGGGAGGGGCACTGAAGCTTTCTTT. Protein sequence: CSASGGRGTEAFF.

This rearrangement joins TRBV7-2 to TRBJ2-7; D is unclear. Deletions cut 4 bases from V and 6 bases from J, with 7 bases between. Germline loops: CDR1 SGHTA, CDR2 FQGNSA. This CDR3 region has 11 residues. In DNA form, the CDR3 reads TGTGCCAGCAGCTGGGCTTCCGAGCAGTACTTC. This codes for CASSWASEQYF.

This clonotype was recorded a few times. The CDR3 region is CASSQDLGQGLYGYTF. DNA for the CDR3: TGTGCCAGCAGCCAAGATCTAGGCCAGGGGCTATACGGCTACACCTTC. This rearrangement joins TRBV3-1 to TRBJ1-2; tentatively, D is TRBD1 (6 bases). This CDR3 is 16 amino acids long. The V and J ends lost 0 bases and 8 bases respectively, with 19 bases between them. The germline gives CDR1 LGHDT, CDR2 YNNKEL (reference sequence).

The table lists this clonotype with a few counts. The V call is TRBV29-1, the J call TRBJ1-1; unclear D gene. CDR3 length: 12 residues. Germline V gene data show CDR1 as SQVTM and CDR2 as ANQGSEA. The V end lost 4 bases, the J end lost 1 base, and 7 bases lay between the germline ends. The CDR3 here is CSVAAENTEAFF. In DNA, the CDR3 is TGCAGCGTTGCCGCGGAGAACACTGAAGCTTTCTTT.

This clonotype showed up just once. The V gene is TRBV3-1, the J gene TRBJ2-1; TRBD2 matches at 7 bases. Germline-derived CDR1 and CDR2 are LGHDT and YNNKEL (reference sequence). Unmatched junction bases numbered 11, after V lost 0 bases and J lost 6 bases. The CDR3 runs to 17 residues. The CDR3 loop reads CASSQDRLEGGVNEQFF. DNA for the CDR3: TGTGCCAGCAGCCAAGACAGACTAGAGGGAGGGGTCAATGAGCAGTTCTTC.

In regard to this clonotype: Sequence at one end of the junction differs from germline and may be a read error. The chain links TRBV25-1 to TRBJ1-2; tentative D call: TRBD1 (5 bases). CDR1 is MGHDK, CDR2 SYGVNS, per germline. The CDR3 has 15 residues. CDR3 nucleotides: TGTGCCAGCAGTTCGGACACGCCTAGGGGCTATGACTACACCTTC. It encodes CASSSDTPRGYDYTF.

This clonotype was recorded only once. The chain joins TRBV20-1 to TRBJ2-1; D is uncertain. V lost 2 bases and J 0 bases, leaving 20 bases between the germline ends. Germline V gene lookup returns CDR1 DFQATT and CDR2 SNEGSKA (reference sequence). The CDR3 is 18 amino acids. The CDR3 sequence is CSARTLRLAESSYNEQFF. The DNA of the CDR3 is TGCAGTGCTAGAACCCTTCGTCTGGCGGAGAGCTCCTACAATGAGCAGTTCTTC.